This T cell receptor (beta chain) is from a study of blood T cell repertoires in COVID-19. About the study: The samples span acute and convalescent COVID-19 from the United States, Italy and Spain. Sample material is recorded as cDNA or gDNA derived from T cells, B-cell-depleted T cells, or PBMCs.

Trimming removed 4 bases from V and 7 bases from J; junction bases left unmatched: 7. This CDR3 has 15 amino acids. The germline V gene encodes CDR1 KGHDR and CDR2 SFDVKD. This clone was observed a handful of times. Repertoires were generated with immunoSEQ multiplex PCR, while TCRdb's copy carries only in-frame clones and drops some. The repertoire holds about 370,000 clones, approximately 90% seen once, with 0.8% to 0.9% in the top ten. The clonotype originates from a woman aged 40-49 years who had been exposed to COVID-19. The sample comprised PBMCs or T cells enriched from blood (not recorded which). V is TRBV24-1 and J is TRBJ1-2; TRBD1 aligns across 11 bases. CDR3 in amino acids: CATSDPDRGRRGYTF. CDR3 sequence (DNA): TGTGCCACCAGTGACCCGGACAGGGGGCGTCGTGGCTACACCTTC.